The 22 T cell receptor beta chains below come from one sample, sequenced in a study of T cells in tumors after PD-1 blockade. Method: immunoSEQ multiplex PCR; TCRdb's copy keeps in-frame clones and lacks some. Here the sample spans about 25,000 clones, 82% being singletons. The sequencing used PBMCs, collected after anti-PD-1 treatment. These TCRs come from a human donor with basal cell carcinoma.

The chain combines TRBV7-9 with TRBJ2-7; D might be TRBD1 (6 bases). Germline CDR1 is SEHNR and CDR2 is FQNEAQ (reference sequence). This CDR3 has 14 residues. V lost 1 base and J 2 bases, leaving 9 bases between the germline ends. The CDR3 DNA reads TGTGCCAGCAGCTTAGGGACAGCTACCTACGAGCAGTACTTC. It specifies CASSLGTATYEQYF.

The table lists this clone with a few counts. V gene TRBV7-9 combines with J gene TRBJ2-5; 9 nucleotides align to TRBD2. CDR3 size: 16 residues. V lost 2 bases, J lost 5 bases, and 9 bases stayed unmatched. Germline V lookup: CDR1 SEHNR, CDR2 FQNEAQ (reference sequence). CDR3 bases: TGTGCCAGCAGCTTATGGATCTCTAGCGGGGAGGAGACCCAGTACTTC. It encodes CASSLWISSGEETQYF.

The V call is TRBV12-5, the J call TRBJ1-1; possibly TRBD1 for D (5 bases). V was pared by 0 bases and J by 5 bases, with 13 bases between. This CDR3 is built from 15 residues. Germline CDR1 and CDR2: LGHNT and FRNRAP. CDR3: CASGLVGRTGTEAFF. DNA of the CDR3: TGTGCTAGTGGTTTGGTAGGGCGCACAGGAACTGAAGCTTTCTTT.

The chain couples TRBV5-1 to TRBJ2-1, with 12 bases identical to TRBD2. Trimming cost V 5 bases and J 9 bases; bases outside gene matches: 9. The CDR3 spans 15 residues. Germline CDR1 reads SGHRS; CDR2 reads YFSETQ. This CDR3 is CASSRELAGGGEQFF. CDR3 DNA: TGCGCCAGCAGTCGGGAACTAGCGGGGGGCGGTGAGCAGTTCTTC.

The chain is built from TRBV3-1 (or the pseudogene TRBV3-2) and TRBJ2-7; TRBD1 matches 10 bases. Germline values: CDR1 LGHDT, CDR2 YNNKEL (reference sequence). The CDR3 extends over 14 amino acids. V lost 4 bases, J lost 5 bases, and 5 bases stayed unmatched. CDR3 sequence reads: CASSRTGGVHEQYF. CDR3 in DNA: TGTGCCAGCAGCCGGACAGGGGGAGTCCACGAGCAGTACTTC.

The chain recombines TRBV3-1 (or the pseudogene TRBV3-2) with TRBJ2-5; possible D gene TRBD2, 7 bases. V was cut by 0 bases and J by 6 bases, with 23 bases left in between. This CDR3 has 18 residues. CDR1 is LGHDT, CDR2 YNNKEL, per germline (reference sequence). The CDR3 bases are TGTGCCAGCAGCCAAGATTGGGTTGGAGGGGGGGTTGTGAAGACCCAGTACTTC. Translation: CASSQDWVGGGVVKTQYF.

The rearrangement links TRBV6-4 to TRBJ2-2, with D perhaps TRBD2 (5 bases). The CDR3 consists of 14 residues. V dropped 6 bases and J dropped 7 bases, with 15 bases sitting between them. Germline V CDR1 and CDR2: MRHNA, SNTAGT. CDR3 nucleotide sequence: TGTGCCAGCAGCAAGGAGGTTGCGGACGGGGAGCTGTTTTTT. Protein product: CASSKEVADGELFF.

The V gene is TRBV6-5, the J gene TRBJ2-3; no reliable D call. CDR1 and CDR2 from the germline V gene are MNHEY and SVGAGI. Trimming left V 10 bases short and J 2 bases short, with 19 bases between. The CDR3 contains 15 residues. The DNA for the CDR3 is TGTGCCACCAAACCAACTACAACGGCCACAGATACGCAGTATTTT. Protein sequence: CATKPTTTATDTQYF.

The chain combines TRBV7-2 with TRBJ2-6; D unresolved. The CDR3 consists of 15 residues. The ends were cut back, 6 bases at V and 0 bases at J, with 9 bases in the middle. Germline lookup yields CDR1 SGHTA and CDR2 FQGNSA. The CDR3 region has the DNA TGTGCCAGCAGTCCAACCCCCTCTGGGGCCAACGTCCTGACTTTC. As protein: CASSPTPSGANVLTF.

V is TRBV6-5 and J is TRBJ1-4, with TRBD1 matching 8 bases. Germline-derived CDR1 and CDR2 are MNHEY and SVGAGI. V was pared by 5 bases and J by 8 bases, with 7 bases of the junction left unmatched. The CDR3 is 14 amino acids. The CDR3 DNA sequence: TGTGCCAGCAGTAGGGACGGGACAGGCGAAAAACTGTTTTTT. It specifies CASSRDGTGEKLFF.

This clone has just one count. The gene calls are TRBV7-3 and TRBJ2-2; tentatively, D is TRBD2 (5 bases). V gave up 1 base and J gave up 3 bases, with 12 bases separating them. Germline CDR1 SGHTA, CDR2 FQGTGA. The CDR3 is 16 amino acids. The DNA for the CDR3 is TGTGCCAGCAGCTTAAGTCGGCTCGGGGACACCGGGGAGCTGTTTTTT. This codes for CASSLSRLGDTGELFF.

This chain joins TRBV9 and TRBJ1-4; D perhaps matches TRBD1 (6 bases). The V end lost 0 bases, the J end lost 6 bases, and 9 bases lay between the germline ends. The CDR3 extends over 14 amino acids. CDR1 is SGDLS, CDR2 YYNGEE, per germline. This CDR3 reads CASSVGAGDEKLFF. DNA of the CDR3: TGTGCCAGCAGCGTAGGGGCAGGGGATGAAAAACTGTTTTTT.

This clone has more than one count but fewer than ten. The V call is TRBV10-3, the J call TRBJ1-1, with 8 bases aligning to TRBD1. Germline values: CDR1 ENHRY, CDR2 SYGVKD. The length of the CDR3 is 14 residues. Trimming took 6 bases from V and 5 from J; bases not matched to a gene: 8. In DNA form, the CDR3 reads TGTGCCATCAGACAAGGACAGGGTAGGACTGAAGCTTTCTTT. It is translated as CAIRQGQGRTEAFF.

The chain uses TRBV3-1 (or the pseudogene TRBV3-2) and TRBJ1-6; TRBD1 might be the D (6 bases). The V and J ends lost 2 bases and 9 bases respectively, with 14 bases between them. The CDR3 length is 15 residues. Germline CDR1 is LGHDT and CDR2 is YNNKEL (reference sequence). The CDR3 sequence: CASSQKGGLGSPLHF. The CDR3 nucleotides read TGTGCCAGCAGCCAAAAAGGGGGGCTGGGTTCACCCCTCCACTTT.

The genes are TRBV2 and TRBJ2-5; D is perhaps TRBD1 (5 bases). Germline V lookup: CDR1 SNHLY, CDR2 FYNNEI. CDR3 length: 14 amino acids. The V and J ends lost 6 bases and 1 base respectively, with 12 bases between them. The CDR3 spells CASSTGHLQETQYF. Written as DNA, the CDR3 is TGTGCCAGCAGCACCGGACACCTCCAAGAGACCCAGTACTTC. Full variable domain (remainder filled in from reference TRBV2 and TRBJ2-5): EPEVTQTPSHQVTQMGQEVILRCVPISNHLYFYWYRQILGQKVEFLVSFYNNEISEKSEIFDDQFSVERPDGSNFTLKIRSTKLEDSAMYFCASSTGHLQETQYFGPGTRLLVL.

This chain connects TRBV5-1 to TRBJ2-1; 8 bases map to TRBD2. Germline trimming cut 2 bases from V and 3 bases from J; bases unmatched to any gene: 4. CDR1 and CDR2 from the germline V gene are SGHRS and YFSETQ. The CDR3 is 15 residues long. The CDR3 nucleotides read TGCGCCAGCAGCTTCCGGGCGGGGGGCTACAATGAGCAGTTCTTC. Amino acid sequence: CASSFRAGGYNEQFF.

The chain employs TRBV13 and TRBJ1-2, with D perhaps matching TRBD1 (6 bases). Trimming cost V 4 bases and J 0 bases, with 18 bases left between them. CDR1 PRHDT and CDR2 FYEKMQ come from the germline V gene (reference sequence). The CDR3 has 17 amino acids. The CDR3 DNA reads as TGTGCCAGCAGCTCAACTTTGGGACATCCAACTAACTATGGCTACACCTTC. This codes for CASSSTLGHPTNYGYTF.

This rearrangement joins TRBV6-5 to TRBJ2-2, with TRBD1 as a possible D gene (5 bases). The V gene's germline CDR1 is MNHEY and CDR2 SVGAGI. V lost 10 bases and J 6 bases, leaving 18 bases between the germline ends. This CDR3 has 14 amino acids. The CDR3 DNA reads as TGTGCCACCTCATGGGGCTCGACGGCCGGGGAGCTGTTTTTT. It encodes CATSWGSTAGELFF.

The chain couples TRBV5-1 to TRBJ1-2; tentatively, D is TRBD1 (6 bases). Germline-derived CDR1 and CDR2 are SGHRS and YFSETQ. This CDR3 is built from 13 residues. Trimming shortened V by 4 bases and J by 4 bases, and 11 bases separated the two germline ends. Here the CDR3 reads CASSTGFVYGYTF. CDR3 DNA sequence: TGCGCCAGCAGCACAGGGTTTGTCTATGGCTACACCTTC.

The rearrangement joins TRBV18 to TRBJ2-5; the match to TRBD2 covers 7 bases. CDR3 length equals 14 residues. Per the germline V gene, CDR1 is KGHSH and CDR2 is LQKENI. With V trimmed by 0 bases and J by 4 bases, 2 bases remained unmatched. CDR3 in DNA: TGTGCCAGCTCACCACCGGTAGCGGGAGAGACCCAGTACTTC. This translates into CASSPPVAGETQYF.

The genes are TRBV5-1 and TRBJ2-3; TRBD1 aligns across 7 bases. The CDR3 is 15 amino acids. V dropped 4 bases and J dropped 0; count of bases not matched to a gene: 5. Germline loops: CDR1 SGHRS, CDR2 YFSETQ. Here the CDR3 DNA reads TGCGCCAGCAGCCCCAGGGGGTTTAGCACAGATACGCAGTATTTT. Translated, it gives CASSPRGFSTDTQYF. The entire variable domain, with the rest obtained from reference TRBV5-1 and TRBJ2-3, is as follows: KAGVTQTPRYLIKTRGQQVTLSCSPISGHRSVSWYQQTPGQGLQFLFEYFSETQRNKGNFPGRFSGRQFSNSRSEMNVSTLELGDSALYLCASSPRGFSTDTQYFGPGTRLTVL.

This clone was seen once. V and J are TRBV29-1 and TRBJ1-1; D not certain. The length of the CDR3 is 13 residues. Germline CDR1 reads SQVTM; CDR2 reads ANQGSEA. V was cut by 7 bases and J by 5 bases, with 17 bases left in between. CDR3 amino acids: CSAIRHPGTEAFF. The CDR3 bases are TGCAGCGCCATACGACACCCCGGGACTGAAGCTTTCTTT.